This entry concerns a single TCR beta chain. Its matching antigen is unknown. In germline, CDR1 is SGHAT, CDR2 FQNNGV. Trimming took off 0 bases at V and 10 bases at J, with 10 bases between the two ends. This CDR3 has 13 amino acids. This record belongs to a study of T cell responses to AZD1222 COVID-19 vaccine. Broader study findings: Only a handful of AZD1222 recipients, about six in all, had baseline seropositivity.

The method was immunoSEQ multiplex PCR; TCRdb's version includes in-frame clones alone and lacks a portion of them. The profile shows around 70,000 clones, 88% of them singletons. The chain has TRBV11-2 and TRBJ1-5, with D hard to call. The sequence was obtained from an adult who received the MenACWY meningococcal vaccine as a control. The sample in question was peripheral blood, obtained 28 days after the second dose of the MenACWY control vaccine. The CDR3: CASSLDRIHPQHF. The CDR3 DNA follows: TGTGCCAGCAGCTTAGACCGAATTCACCCCCAGCATTTT.